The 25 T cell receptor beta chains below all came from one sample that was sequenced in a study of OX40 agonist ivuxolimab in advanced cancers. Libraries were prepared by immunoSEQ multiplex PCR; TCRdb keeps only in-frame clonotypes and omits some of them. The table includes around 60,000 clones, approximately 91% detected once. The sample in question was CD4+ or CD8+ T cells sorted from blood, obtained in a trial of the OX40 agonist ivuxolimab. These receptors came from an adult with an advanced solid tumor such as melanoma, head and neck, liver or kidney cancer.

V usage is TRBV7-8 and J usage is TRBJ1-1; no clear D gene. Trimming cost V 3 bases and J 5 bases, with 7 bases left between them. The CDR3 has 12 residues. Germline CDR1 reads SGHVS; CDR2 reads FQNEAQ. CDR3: CASSFEGTEAFF. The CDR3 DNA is TGTGCCAGCAGCTTCGAAGGAACTGAAGCTTTCTTT.

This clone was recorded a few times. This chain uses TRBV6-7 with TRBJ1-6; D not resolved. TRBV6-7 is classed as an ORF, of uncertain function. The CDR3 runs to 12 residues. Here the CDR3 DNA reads TGTGACCTATACGGAAGTAATTCACCCCTCCACTTT. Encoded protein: CDLYGSNSPLHF.

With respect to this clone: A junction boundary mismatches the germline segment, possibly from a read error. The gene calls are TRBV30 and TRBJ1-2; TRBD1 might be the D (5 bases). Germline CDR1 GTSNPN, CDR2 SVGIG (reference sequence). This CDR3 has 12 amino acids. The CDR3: CAWSVTGTEVSF. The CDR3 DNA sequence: TGTGCCTGGAGTGTTACCGGGACCGAAGTCTCCTTC.

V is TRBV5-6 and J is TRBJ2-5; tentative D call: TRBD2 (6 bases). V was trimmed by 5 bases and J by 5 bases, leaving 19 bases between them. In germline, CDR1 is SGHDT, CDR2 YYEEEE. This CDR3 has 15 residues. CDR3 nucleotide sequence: TGTGCCAGCAGTTCCGGGACTTTCATTTTTGAGACCCAGTACTTC. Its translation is CASSSGTFIFETQYF.

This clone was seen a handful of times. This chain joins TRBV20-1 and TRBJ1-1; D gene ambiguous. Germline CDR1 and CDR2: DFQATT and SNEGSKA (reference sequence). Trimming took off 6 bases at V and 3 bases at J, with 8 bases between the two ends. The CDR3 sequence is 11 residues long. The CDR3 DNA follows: TGCAGTGCAGAGAGGGACACTGAAGCTTTCTTT. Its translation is CSAERDTEAFF.

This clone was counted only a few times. The CDR3 bases are TGTGCCAGCTCGGCGGGACAGGGGGCGACCGGGCCCCTCCACTTT. This sequence encodes CASSAGQGATGPLHF. The chain has TRBV18 and TRBJ1-6, with 12 bases identical to TRBD1. Trimming removed 6 bases from V and 13 bases from J; junction bases left unmatched: 10. Germline-derived CDR1 and CDR2 are KGHSH and LQKENI. The CDR3 spans 15 residues.

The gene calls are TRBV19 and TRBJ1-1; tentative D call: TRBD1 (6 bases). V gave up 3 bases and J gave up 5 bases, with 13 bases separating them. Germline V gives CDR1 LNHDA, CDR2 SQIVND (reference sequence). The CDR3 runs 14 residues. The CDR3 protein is CASSIQGTATEAFF. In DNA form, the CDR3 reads TGTGCCAGTAGTATTCAGGGGACGGCGACTGAAGCTTTCTTT. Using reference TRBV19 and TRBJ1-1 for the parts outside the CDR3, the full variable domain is DGGITQSPKYLFRKEGQNVTLSCEQNLNHDAMYWYRQDPGQGLRLIYYSQIVNDFQKGDIAEGYSVSREKKESFPLTVTSAQKNPTAFYLCASSIQGTATEAFFGQGTRLTVV.

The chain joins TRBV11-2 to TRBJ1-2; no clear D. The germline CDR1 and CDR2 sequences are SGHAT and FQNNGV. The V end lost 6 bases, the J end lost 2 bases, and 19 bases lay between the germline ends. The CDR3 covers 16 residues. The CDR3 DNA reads TGTGCCAGCAGGAGATCGTATAGCGGACGGAACTATGGCTACACCTTC. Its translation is CASRRSYSGRNYGYTF.

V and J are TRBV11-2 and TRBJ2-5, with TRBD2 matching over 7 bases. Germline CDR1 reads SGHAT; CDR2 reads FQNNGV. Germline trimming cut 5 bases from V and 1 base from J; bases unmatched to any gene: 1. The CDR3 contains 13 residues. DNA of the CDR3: TGTGCCAGCAGCCGGGGGGTCCAAGAGACCCAGTACTTC. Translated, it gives CASSRGVQETQYF.

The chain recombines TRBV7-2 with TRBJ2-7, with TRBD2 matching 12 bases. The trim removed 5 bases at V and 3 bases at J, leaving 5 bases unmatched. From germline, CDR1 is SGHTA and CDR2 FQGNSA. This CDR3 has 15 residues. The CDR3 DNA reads TGTGCCAGCAGCGAGACTAGCGGGGGTTTCTACGAGCAGTACTTC. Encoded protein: CASSETSGGFYEQYF.

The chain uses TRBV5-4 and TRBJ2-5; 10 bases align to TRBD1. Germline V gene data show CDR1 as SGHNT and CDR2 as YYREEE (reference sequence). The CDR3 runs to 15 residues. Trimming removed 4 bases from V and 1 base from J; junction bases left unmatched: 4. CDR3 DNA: TGTGCCAGCAGCCGGGACAGGGGCCTCCAAGAGACCCAGTACTTC. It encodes CASSRDRGLQETQYF.

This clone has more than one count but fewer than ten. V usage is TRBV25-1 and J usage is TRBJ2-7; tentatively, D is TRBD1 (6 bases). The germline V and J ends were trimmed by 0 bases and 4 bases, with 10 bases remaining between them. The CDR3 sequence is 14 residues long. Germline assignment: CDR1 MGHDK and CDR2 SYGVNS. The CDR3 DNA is TGTGCCAGCAGTGAATACTACAGGGAGTACGAGCAGTACTTC. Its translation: CASSEYYREYEQYF.

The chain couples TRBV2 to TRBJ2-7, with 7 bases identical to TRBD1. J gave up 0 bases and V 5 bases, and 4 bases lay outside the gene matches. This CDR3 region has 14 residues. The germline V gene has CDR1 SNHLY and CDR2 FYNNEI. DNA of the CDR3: TGTGCCAGCAGTCGGGGACAGCACTCCTACGAGCAGTACTTC. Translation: CASSRGQHSYEQYF.

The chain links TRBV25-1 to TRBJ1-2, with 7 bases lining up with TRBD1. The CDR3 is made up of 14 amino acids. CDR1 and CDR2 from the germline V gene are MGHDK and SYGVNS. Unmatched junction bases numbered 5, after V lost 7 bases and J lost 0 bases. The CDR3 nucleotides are TGTGCCAGCACAAGGACAGGAGCTAACTATGGCTACACCTTC. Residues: CASTRTGANYGYTF.

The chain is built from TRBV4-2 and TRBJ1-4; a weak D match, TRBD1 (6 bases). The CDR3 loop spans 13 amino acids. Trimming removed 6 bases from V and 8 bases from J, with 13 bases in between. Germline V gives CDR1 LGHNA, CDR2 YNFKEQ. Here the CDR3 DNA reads TGTGCCAGCAGAAGGGGGGAGAGGGAAAAACTGTTTTTT. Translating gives CASRRGEREKLFF.

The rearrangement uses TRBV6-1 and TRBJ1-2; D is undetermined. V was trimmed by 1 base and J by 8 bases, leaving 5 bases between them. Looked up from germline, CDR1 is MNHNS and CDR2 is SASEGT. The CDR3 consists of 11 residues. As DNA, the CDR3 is TGTGCCAGCAGTGAAGTGGAAGGCTACACCTTC. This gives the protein CASSEVEGYTF.

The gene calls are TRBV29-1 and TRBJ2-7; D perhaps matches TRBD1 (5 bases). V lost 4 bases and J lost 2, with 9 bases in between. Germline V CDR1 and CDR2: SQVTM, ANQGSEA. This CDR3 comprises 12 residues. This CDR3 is CSVVAGPYEQYF. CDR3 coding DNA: TGCAGCGTTGTCGCAGGGCCCTACGAGCAGTACTTC.

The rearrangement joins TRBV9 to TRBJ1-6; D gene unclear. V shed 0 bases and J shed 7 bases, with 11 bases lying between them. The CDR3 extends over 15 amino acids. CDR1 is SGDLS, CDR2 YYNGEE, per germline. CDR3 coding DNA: TGTGCCAGCAGCGTAGCTGTAGGGAGGAATTCACCCCTCCACTTT. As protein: CASSVAVGRNSPLHF.

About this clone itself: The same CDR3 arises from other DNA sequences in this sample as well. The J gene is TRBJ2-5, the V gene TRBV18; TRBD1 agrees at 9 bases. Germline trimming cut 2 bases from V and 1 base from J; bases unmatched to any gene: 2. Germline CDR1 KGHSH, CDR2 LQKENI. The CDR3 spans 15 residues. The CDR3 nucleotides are TGTGCCAGCTCACCAGGGACAGGGCGCCAAGAGACCCAGTACTTC. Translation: CASSPGTGRQETQYF.

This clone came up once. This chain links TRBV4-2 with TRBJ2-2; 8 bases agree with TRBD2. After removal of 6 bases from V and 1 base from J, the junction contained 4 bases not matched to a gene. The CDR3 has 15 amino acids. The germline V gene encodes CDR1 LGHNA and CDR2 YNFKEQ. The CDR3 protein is CASRGLGLNTGELFF. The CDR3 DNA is TGTGCCAGCAGGGGACTAGGCCTGAACACCGGGGAGCTGTTTTTT.

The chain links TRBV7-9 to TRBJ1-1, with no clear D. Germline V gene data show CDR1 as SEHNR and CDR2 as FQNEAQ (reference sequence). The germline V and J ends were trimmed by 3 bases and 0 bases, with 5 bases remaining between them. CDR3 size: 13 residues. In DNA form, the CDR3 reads TGTGCCAGCAGCTTTCTTATGAACACTGAAGCTTTCTTT. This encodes CASSFLMNTEAFF.

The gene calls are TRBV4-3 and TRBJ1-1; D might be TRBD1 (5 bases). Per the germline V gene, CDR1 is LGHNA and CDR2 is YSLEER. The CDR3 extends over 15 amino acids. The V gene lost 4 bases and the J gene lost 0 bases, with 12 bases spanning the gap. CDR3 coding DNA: TGCGCCAGCAGCCCCTCCGGGACGGTGAACACTGAAGCTTTCTTT. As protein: CASSPSGTVNTEAFF.

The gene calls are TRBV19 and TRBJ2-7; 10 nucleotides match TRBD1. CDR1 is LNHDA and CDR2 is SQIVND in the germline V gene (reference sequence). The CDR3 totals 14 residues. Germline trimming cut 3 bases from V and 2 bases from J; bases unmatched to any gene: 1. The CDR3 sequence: CASSMGTGAYEQYF. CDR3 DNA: TGTGCCAGTAGTATGGGGACAGGGGCCTACGAGCAGTACTTC.

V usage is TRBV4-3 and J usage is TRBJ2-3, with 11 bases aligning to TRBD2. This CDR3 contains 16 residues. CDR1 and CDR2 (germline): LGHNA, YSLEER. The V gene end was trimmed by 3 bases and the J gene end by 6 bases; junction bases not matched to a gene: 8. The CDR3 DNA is TGCGCCAGCAGCCAGGAGGGACTAGCGGAGTGGGATACGCAGTATTTT. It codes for CASSQEGLAEWDTQYF.

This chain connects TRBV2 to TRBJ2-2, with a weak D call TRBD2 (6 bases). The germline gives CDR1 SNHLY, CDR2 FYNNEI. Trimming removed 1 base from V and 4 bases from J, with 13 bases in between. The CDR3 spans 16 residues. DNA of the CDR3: TGTGCCAGCAGTGAAGGTTTGCGGGGCGGCACCGGGGAGCTGTTTTTT. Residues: CASSEGLRGGTGELFF.